Shown below are 27 T cell receptor beta chains from a single sample sequenced in a study of beta chain features in type 1 diabetes. Sequencing targeted expressed TCRB transcripts, as all isolated RNA had been reverse transcribed. Assay: immunoSEQ multiplex PCR; the TCRdb copy retains only in-frame clones and omits some. Of about 620,000 clones in the sample, 15% to 19% were seen once. Sequenced input: naive CD4+ T cells from blood. The receptors originated from a man aged 18 to 30 in good health.

This clone was counted only a few times. This chain joins TRBV10-3 and TRBJ2-1; 12 nucleotides align to TRBD1. The CDR3 totals 13 residues. V was clipped by 10 bases and J by 7 bases; unmatched bases: 5. CDR1 ENHRY and CDR2 SYGVKD come from the germline V gene. The CDR3 coding sequence is TGTGCCAGCCGGGACAGGGGGCGAAATGAGCAGTTCTTC. Translation gives CASRDRGRNEQFF.

The gene calls are TRBV7-2 and TRBJ1-1; 8 nucleotides line up with TRBD1. Germline V gene data show CDR1 as SGHTA and CDR2 as FQGNSA. The junction had 13 bases not matched to a gene; V was cut back by 5 bases and J by 5 bases. The length of the CDR3 is 16 residues. As DNA, the CDR3 is TGTGCCAGCAGCCCGAGTGCGCCAGGGGGCCTAACTGAAGCTTTCTTT. It specifies CASSPSAPGGLTEAFF.

The chain combines TRBV20-1 with TRBJ1-4; the match to TRBD1 covers 8 bases. The CDR3 runs 11 residues. The V and J ends lost 6 bases and 9 bases, in that order; junction bases with no gene match: 3. In germline, CDR1 is DFQATT, CDR2 SNEGSKA (reference sequence). Here the CDR3 DNA reads TGCAGTGCGACAGGGGCGAAAAAACTGTTTTTT. Protein product: CSATGAKKLFF.

As concerns this clone: Other DNA sequences in this sample translate to the same CDR3. This chain connects TRBV18 to TRBJ2-7, with D possibly TRBD2 on 6 matching bases. Germline CDR1 and CDR2: KGHSH and LQKENI. The CDR3 contains 14 residues. V lost 4 bases to trimming and J lost 4 bases, with 14 bases between them. The CDR3: CASSRRDSSYEQYF. The CDR3 DNA sequence: TGTGCCAGCTCACGCCGGGACTCCTCTTACGAGCAGTACTTC.

The chain is built from TRBV7-9 and TRBJ1-3; D remains ambiguous. Germline V CDR1 and CDR2: SEHNR, FQNEAQ (reference sequence). The germline V and J ends were trimmed by 3 bases and 0 bases, with 12 bases remaining between them. CDR3 length: 16 amino acids. The DNA for the CDR3 is TGTGCCAGCAGCTTTTCAAGACACAGCTCTGGAAACACCATATATTTT. Amino acids: CASSFSRHSSGNTIYF.

The genes are TRBV19 and TRBJ1-2, with TRBD1 as a possible D gene (5 bases). CDR1 is LNHDA, CDR2 SQIVND, per germline (reference sequence). The V end was cut by 0 bases, the J end by 0 bases, with 8 bases between. This CDR3 is built from 15 residues. DNA for the CDR3: TGTGCCAGTAGTATAGAAGGGGAAACTAACTATGGCTACACCTTC. Its translation is CASSIEGETNYGYTF.

The chain couples TRBV7-9 to TRBJ2-7; the D is unclear. V was trimmed by 5 bases and J by 6 bases, leaving 14 bases between them. Germline V CDR1 and CDR2: SEHNR, FQNEAQ (reference sequence). The CDR3 runs 13 residues. The CDR3 here is CASSTRSVGEQYF. CDR3 bases: TGTGCCAGCAGCACCCGATCAGTCGGCGAGCAGTACTTC.

The rearrangement links TRBV7-9 to TRBJ1-2, with D hard to call. Trimming cost V 5 bases and J 3 bases, with 13 bases left between them. From germline, CDR1 is SEHNR and CDR2 FQNEAQ (reference sequence). The CDR3 covers 14 residues. This CDR3 reads CASSLAGLDYGYTF. The CDR3 DNA reads as TGTGCCAGCAGCCTCGCCGGCTTAGACTATGGCTACACCTTC. Looking up the rest from reference TRBV7-9 and TRBJ1-2 gives the full variable domain: DTGVSQNPRHKITKRGQNVTFRCDPISEHNRLYWYRQTLGQGPEFLTYFQNEAQLEKSRLLSDRFSAERPKGSFSTLEIQRTEQGDSAMYLCASSLAGLDYGYTFGSGTRLTVV.

The chain employs TRBV2 and TRBJ2-7; D might be TRBD1 (5 bases). In germline, CDR1 is SNHLY, CDR2 FYNNEI. This CDR3 contains 11 residues. V lost 7 bases, J lost 5 bases, and 9 bases lay in between. The CDR3 nucleotides read TGTGCCAGCACCATCAGGGACGAGCAGTACTTC. Protein product: CASTIRDEQYF.

This clone was picked up a small number of times. The J gene is TRBJ2-1, the V gene TRBV7-3; 10 bases agree with TRBD2. Looked up from germline, CDR1 is SGHTA and CDR2 is FQGTGA. Unmatched junction bases numbered 8, after V lost 9 bases and J lost 6 bases. The CDR3 contains 14 residues. Here the CDR3 DNA reads TGTGCCAGTCAGCGGGAGGGCCCCCCCAATGAGCAGTTCTTC. It encodes CASQREGPPNEQFF.

This chain uses TRBV28 with TRBJ1-5; TRBD1 matches at 9 bases. The V gene end was trimmed by 6 bases and the J gene end by 4 bases; junction bases not matched to a gene: 4. CDR3 size: 14 residues. Germline V gene sequence: CDR1 MDHEN, CDR2 SYDVKM. CDR3 residues: CASRWGTGNQPQHF. In DNA form, the CDR3 reads TGTGCCAGCAGATGGGGGACAGGGAATCAGCCCCAGCATTTT.

In this sample, this clone turned up a few times. At the DNA level, this CDR3 is encoded by other sequences in the same sample as well. This rearrangement joins TRBV28 to TRBJ1-2; TRBD1 is a possible D gene (6 bases). This CDR3 spans 13 amino acids. CDR1 is MDHEN and CDR2 is SYDVKM in the germline V gene. V lost 2 bases and J 2 bases, leaving 6 bases between the germline ends. Here the CDR3 DNA reads TGTGCCAGCAGTTTACAGGGGAACTATGGCTACACCTTC. Amino acid sequence: CASSLQGNYGYTF.

With regard to this clone: The same CDR3 arises from other DNA sequences in this sample as well. This chain links TRBV28 with TRBJ2-6; 9 positions agree with TRBD1. V shed 4 bases and J 0 bases; nucleotides not matched to a gene: 4. Germline V lookup: CDR1 MDHEN, CDR2 SYDVKM. The CDR3 spans 17 residues. In DNA, the CDR3 is TGTGCCAGCAGTTCGGGGACAGGGCACTCTGGGGCCAACGTCCTGACTTTC. It translates to CASSSGTGHSGANVLTF.

This clone turned up a few times. The chain uses TRBV15 and TRBJ2-5, with TRBD2 identical over 14 bases. Germline CDR1 and CDR2: LNHNV and YYDKDF (reference sequence). The CDR3 loop spans 16 amino acids. J lost 4 bases, V lost 1 base, and 2 bases had no gene match. CDR3 in DNA: TGTGCCACCAGCAGAGCCGGGACTAGCGGGAGAGAGACCCAGTACTTC. Amino acid sequence: CATSRAGTSGRETQYF.

This chain joins TRBV10-3 and TRBJ1-3; the match to TRBD1 covers 7 bases. The J segment lost 2 bases and the V segment lost 10 bases, leaving 5 bases of the junction unmatched. The CDR3 is 13 residues long. Germline V lookup: CDR1 ENHRY, CDR2 SYGVKD. The DNA of the CDR3 is TGTGCCACAGGGACAGCCACTGGAAACACCATATATTTT. Translating it yields CATGTATGNTIYF.

This chain uses TRBV25-1 with TRBJ2-5; 7 bases fit TRBD2. Germline lookup yields CDR1 MGHDK and CDR2 SYGVNS. CDR3 length equals 15 residues. With 8 bases clipped from V and 5 bases from J, the junction kept 14 bases outside the gene matches. CDR3 residues: CASSRWGRALETQYF. The CDR3 nucleotides read TGTGCCAGCTCCCGGTGGGGGAGGGCCCTTGAGACCCAGTACTTC. The entire variable domain, with the rest obtained from reference TRBV25-1 and TRBJ2-5, is as follows: EADIYQTPRYLVIGTGKKITLECSQTMGHDKMYWYQQDPGMELHLIHYSYGVNSTEKGDLSSESTVSRIRTEHFPLTLESARPSHTSQYLCASSRWGRALETQYFGPGTRLLVL.

The rearrangement links TRBV30 to TRBJ2-7; D is perhaps TRBD1 (5 bases). The CDR3 length is 12 residues. Trimming pared 3 bases from V and 0 bases from J, leaving 6 bases between. Germline loops: CDR1 GTSNPN, CDR2 SVGIG (reference sequence). The CDR3 nucleotides read TGTGCCTGGAGACAGGACTCCTACGAGCAGTACTTC. Translating it yields CAWRQDSYEQYF.

The rearrangement uses TRBV11-2 and TRBJ1-2; D unclear. Deletions cut 3 bases from V and 7 bases from J, with 6 bases between. Per the germline V gene, CDR1 is SGHAT and CDR2 is FQNNGV. This CDR3 is built from 11 residues. The CDR3 bases are TGTGCCAGCAGCTTTCATGGTGGCTACACCTTC. It is translated as CASSFHGGYTF.

This clone came up once. The rearrangement uses TRBV7-3 and TRBJ1-1; no clear D. V dropped 5 bases and J dropped 5 bases, with 12 bases sitting between them. Germline V gene lookup returns CDR1 SGHTA and CDR2 FQGTGA. CDR3 size: 13 residues. The CDR3 region is CASSPSSLTEAFF. The CDR3 coding sequence is TGTGCCAGCAGCCCGTCCTCCCTAACTGAAGCTTTCTTT.

This clone was detected only a few times. This chain uses TRBV9 with TRBJ1-3; D uncertain. The CDR3 loop spans 15 amino acids. From germline, CDR1 is SGDLS and CDR2 YYNGEE. V was trimmed by 0 bases and J by 2 bases, leaving 9 bases between them. Here the CDR3 DNA reads TGTGCCAGCAGCGTAGAGGTAGTCCCTGGAAACACCATATATTTT. Protein: CASSVEVVPGNTIYF.

Details on this clone: Other DNA sequences in the sample encode the same CDR3. This chain connects TRBV5-1 to TRBJ1-5; a possible D gene is TRBD1 (5 bases). The CDR3 runs 13 residues. Germline V gene sequence: CDR1 SGHRS, CDR2 YFSETQ. V was cut by 1 base and J by 5 bases, with 7 bases left in between. The CDR3 loop reads CASSLTGYQPQHF. The DNA of the CDR3 is TGCGCCAGCAGCTTGACAGGTTATCAGCCCCAGCATTTT.

Comments on this clone: Other DNA variants within this sample encode the same CDR3. This chain joins TRBV7-2 and TRBJ2-7; 8 bases are shared with TRBD2. Germline CDR1 and CDR2: SGHTA and FQGNSA. This CDR3 has 15 residues. V gave up 1 base and J gave up 0 bases; unmatched junction bases: 2. CDR3 region: CASSLVSGSSYEQYF. CDR3 in DNA: TGTGCCAGCAGCTTAGTGAGCGGGAGCTCCTACGAGCAGTACTTC.

In DNA, the CDR3 is TGTGCCAGCAGCTTACCGACAGGTTTCTCCTACAATGAGCAGTTCTTC. This encodes CASSLPTGFSYNEQFF. The rearrangement uses TRBV7-3 and TRBJ2-1; possibly TRBD1 for D (6 bases). Germline V gives CDR1 SGHTA, CDR2 FQGTGA. Trimming took 2 bases from V and 0 from J, leaving 11 bases between them. CDR3 length equals 16 residues.

The chain has TRBV12-5 and TRBJ2-1; D is possibly TRBD2 (5 bases). Germline V gives CDR1 LGHNT, CDR2 FRNRAP. CDR3 length: 11 residues. The V end lost 6 bases, the J end lost 7 bases, and 7 bases lay between the germline ends. In DNA form, the CDR3 reads TGTGCTAGTGGGCGGACTAATGAGCAGTTCTTC. Translating gives CASGRTNEQFF.

This clone was detected only a few times. The V call is TRBV5-4, the J call TRBJ2-1; D uncertain. From germline, CDR1 is SGHNT and CDR2 YYREEE (reference sequence). V shed 0 bases and J shed 5 bases, with 6 bases lying between them. The CDR3 sequence is 13 residues long. This CDR3 is CASSLARNNEQFF. The CDR3, as DNA: TGTGCCAGCAGCTTGGCTCGGAACAATGAGCAGTTCTTC.

V is TRBV7-2 and J is TRBJ1-2; 9 bases match TRBD1. With 5 bases clipped from V and 8 bases from J, the junction kept 9 bases outside the gene matches. This CDR3 has 14 amino acids. The germline V gene has CDR1 SGHTA and CDR2 FQGNSA. CDR3 nucleotides: TGTGCCAGCAGCCTTCCGGGACAGGGTGGGGGCTACACCTTC. Translated: CASSLPGQGGGYTF.

J is TRBJ2-1 and V is TRBV28; TRBD2 is a possible D gene (6 bases). The germline CDR1 and CDR2 sequences are MDHEN and SYDVKM. This CDR3 has 12 residues. Trimming took 6 bases from V and 8 from J, leaving 11 bases between them. For the CDR3, the DNA is TGTGCCAGCAGCCAAGGAGGGGATGAGCAGTTCTTC. This sequence encodes CASSQGGDEQFF.